The 32 T cell receptor beta chains listed next were all sequenced from one sample in a study of identical twins. Each CDR3 protein gets one entry after TCRdb re-called the 5' RACE reads with MiXCR. Here the sample spans over 200,000 distinct CDR3 sequences, 10% being singletons. Material: memory T cells sorted from blood. Receptors originate from a man aged 50 or older in good health.

This clonotype was seen ten or more times. The chain recombines TRBV4-1 with TRBJ2-5; D call uncertain. CDR3 length: 16 amino acids. Germline values: CDR1 MGHRA, CDR2 YSYEKL. Trimming pared 0 bases from V and 1 base from J, leaving 12 bases between. CDR3 region: CASSQDWWPFQETQYF. CDR3 nucleotides: TGCGCCAGCAGCCAAGATTGGTGGCCCTTCCAAGAGACCCAGTACTTC.

The sample holds many counts of this clonotype. The chain links TRBV12-3 or TRBV12-4 to TRBJ2-7, with 15 bases identical to TRBD2. With 8 bases clipped from V and 6 bases from J, the junction kept 8 bases outside the gene matches. The CDR3 is 15 amino acids. Written as DNA, the CDR3 is TGTGCCAGCGGGACTCCGGGACTAGCGGGGGGCGAGCAGTACTTC. Its protein is CASGTPGLAGGEQYF.

Many counts were recorded for this clonotype. CDR3 region: CASSQDRGGASYRGYTF. In nucleotides, the CDR3 is TGCGCCAGCAGCCAAGACAGGGGAGGTGCCTCTTACAGGGGCTACACCTTC. The chain couples TRBV4-3 to TRBJ1-2, with a possible D match to TRBD1 (6 bases). CDR1 LGHNA and CDR2 YSLEER come from the germline V gene. This CDR3 is 17 amino acids long. The germline V and J ends were trimmed by 0 bases and 8 bases, with 22 bases remaining between them.

This clonotype showed up many times. The chain uses TRBV13 and TRBJ2-5; tentatively, D is TRBD2 (6 bases). Trimming stripped 2 bases from V and 1 base from J, with 23 bases between. The CDR3 totals 19 residues. Germline CDR1 is PRHDT and CDR2 is FYEKMQ (reference sequence). The CDR3 is CASSLSFFRRRGLQETQYF. Here the CDR3 DNA reads TGTGCCAGCAGCTTATCCTTCTTTAGACGGAGGGGTCTCCAAGAGACCCAGTACTTC.

This clonotype was observed once. V and J are TRBV30 and TRBJ1-1; D is possibly TRBD1 (6 bases). The CDR3 length is 16 residues. V was pared by 4 bases and J by 3 bases, with 21 bases between. CDR1 and CDR2 from the germline V gene are GTSNPN and SVGIG (reference sequence). The CDR3 sequence: CAWTTGEAGAYTEAFF. In DNA form, the CDR3 reads TGTGCCTGGACCACTGGCGAGGCAGGGGCCTACACTGAAGCTTTCTTT. The variable domain in full, completed from reference TRBV30 and TRBJ1-1, reads SQTIHQWPATLVQPVGSPLSLECTVEGTSNPNLYWYRQAAGRGLQLLFYSVGIGQISSEVPQNLSASRPQDRQFILSSKKLLLSDSGFYLCAWTTGEAGAYTEAFFGQGTRLTVV.

Only a few counts were recorded for this clonotype. The chain carries TRBV20-1 and TRBJ2-3; 8 nucleotides agree with TRBD2. The CDR3 covers 16 residues. J gave up 4 bases and V 6 bases, and 15 bases lay outside the gene matches. In germline, CDR1 is DFQATT, CDR2 SNEGSKA (reference sequence). CDR3 sequence (DNA): TGCAGTGCCAGCCCACATCTCGGGAGGGCAGCAGATACGCAGTATTTT. Its translation is CSASPHLGRAADTQYF.

The chain is built from TRBV27 and TRBJ2-6; D unresolved. Germline lookup yields CDR1 MNHEY and CDR2 SMNVEV (reference sequence). V dropped 1 base and J dropped 0 bases, with 10 bases sitting between them. The CDR3 is 17 residues long. For the CDR3, the DNA is TGTGCCAGCAGTTTATTTCCCAGTAGCTCTGGGGCCAACGTCCTGACTTTC. Protein product: CASSLFPSSSGANVLTF. Using reference TRBV27 and TRBJ2-6 for the parts outside the CDR3, the full variable domain is EAQVTQNPRYLITVTGKKLTVTCSQNMNHEYMSWYRQDPGLGLRQIYYSMNVEVTDKGDVPEGYKVSRKEKRNFPLILESPSPNQTSLYFCASSLFPSSSGANVLTFGAGSRLTVL.

The chain is built from TRBV5-1 and TRBJ2-2, with a possible D match to TRBD1 (6 bases). CDR1 is SGHRS, CDR2 YFSETQ, per germline. V gave up 0 bases and J gave up 5 bases, with 20 bases separating them. CDR3 size: 18 residues. The CDR3 DNA follows: TGCGCCAGCAGCTTGGGGCCTTTTCGGCAGGGGCCGACCGGGGAGCTGTTTTTT. It encodes CASSLGPFRQGPTGELFF.

A few counts support this clonotype. The chain recombines TRBV5-1 with TRBJ1-1; maybe TRBD1 (5 bases). Germline CDR1 reads SGHRS; CDR2 reads YFSETQ. This CDR3 is built from 16 residues. V lost 0 bases, J lost 0 bases, and 12 bases lay in between. The CDR3 DNA follows: TGCGCCAGCAGCTTGGCGGGTACAGGCTTGAACACTGAAGCTTTCTTT. It is translated as CASSLAGTGLNTEAFF.

This clonotype was detected a few times. The V call is TRBV6-1, the J call TRBJ1-5; D gene unclear. Germline CDR1 reads MNHNS; CDR2 reads SASEGT. V gave up 3 bases and J gave up 4 bases, with 7 bases separating them. The CDR3 has 13 amino acids. CDR3 in DNA: TGTGCCAGCAGTGAGCGGGAAAATCAGCCCCAGCATTTT. This sequence encodes CASSERENQPQHF.

This clonotype was seen more than once but under ten times. V gene TRBV12-3 or TRBV12-4 combines with J gene TRBJ2-1, with 12 positions matching TRBD2. V dropped 6 bases and J dropped 9; count of bases not matched to a gene: 9. This CDR3 comprises 15 residues. The CDR3 bases are TGTGCCAGCAGCCCACTAGCGGGGGGATTGGGTGAGCAGTTCTTC. Translating gives CASSPLAGGLGEQFF.

Only a few counts were recorded for this clonotype. V and J are TRBV24-1 and TRBJ2-2; D unclear. The length of the CDR3 is 14 residues. The germline V gene encodes CDR1 KGHDR and CDR2 SFDVKD. Trimming left V 2 bases short and J 7 bases short, with 10 bases between. The CDR3 DNA reads TGTGCCACCAGTGATTCTGGGTTGTTCGGGGAGCTGTTTTTT. As protein: CATSDSGLFGELFF.

This clonotype was recorded at least ten times. This chain uses TRBV6-2 or TRBV6-3 with TRBJ2-4, with D uncertain. The CDR3 totals 15 residues. Germline CDR1 reads MNHEY; CDR2 reads SVGEGT. Between the trimmed V and J ends, which lost 0 bases and 7 bases, there was a span of 13 bases. The CDR3 here is CASSYSKVQENIQYF. The CDR3, as DNA: TGTGCCAGCAGTTACTCGAAGGTCCAGGAGAACATTCAGTACTTC.

This clonotype was picked up many times. The rearrangement joins TRBV10-3 to TRBJ1-5; tentatively, D is TRBD1 (5 bases). Germline-derived CDR1 and CDR2 are ENHRY and SYGVKD. The CDR3 is made up of 14 amino acids. V was cut by 6 bases and J by 4 bases, with 13 bases left in between. The CDR3 bases are TGTGCCATCAGCGGCCAGGGTTATAATCAGCCCCAGCATTTT. Translating gives CAISGQGYNQPQHF.

The chain is built from TRBV30 and TRBJ2-7, with a tentative D call TRBD2 (6 bases). Germline lookup yields CDR1 GTSNPN and CDR2 SVGIG (reference sequence). The CDR3 runs 13 residues. The germline V and J ends were trimmed by 0 bases and 6 bases, with 12 bases remaining between them. The CDR3 DNA reads TGTGCCTGGAGTGTACGTTCCGGGAGCGAGCAGTACTTC. Residues: CAWSVRSGSEQYF.

This clonotype was seen many times. J is TRBJ2-1 and V is TRBV5-1; 8 bases align to TRBD2. This CDR3 is 16 amino acids long. The trim removed 0 bases at V and 2 bases at J, leaving 4 bases unmatched. The V gene's germline CDR1 is SGHRS and CDR2 YFSETQ. CDR3 coding DNA: TGCGCCAGCAGCTTGGCCACCGGGGGGGCCTACAATGAGCAGTTCTTC. Its protein is CASSLATGGAYNEQFF.

This clonotype has more than one count but fewer than ten. The rearrangement joins TRBV28 to TRBJ1-3; 7 nucleotides match TRBD1. The germline CDR1 and CDR2 sequences are MDHEN and SYDVKM. The CDR3 has 20 amino acids. V dropped 4 bases and J dropped 0; count of bases not matched to a gene: 18. CDR3 region: CASSSPRTGSGSSSGNTIYF. For the CDR3, the DNA is TGTGCCAGCAGTTCCCCTCGGACAGGATCCGGATCAAGCTCTGGAAACACCATATATTTT.

V usage is TRBV5-1 and J usage is TRBJ1-1; TRBD1 aligns across 7 bases. The V gene end was trimmed by 3 bases and the J gene end by 4 bases; junction bases not matched to a gene: 6. This CDR3 spans 14 amino acids. CDR1 and CDR2 (germline): SGHRS, YFSETQ. The CDR3 here is CASSSTGSVTEAFF. In nucleotides, the CDR3 is TGCGCCAGCAGCTCGACAGGGTCGGTCACTGAAGCTTTCTTT.

This clonotype has at least ten counts. This chain links TRBV20-1 with TRBJ2-7; D may be TRBD1 or TRBD2 (5 bases each). Germline CDR1 is DFQATT and CDR2 is SNEGSKA (reference sequence). Trimming pared 0 bases from V and 8 bases from J, leaving 17 bases between. This CDR3 spans 14 amino acids. Here the CDR3 reads CSARDQTGPGQQYF. CDR3 bases: TGCAGTGCTAGAGACCAGACGGGGCCCGGGCAGCAGTACTTC.

The rearrangement links TRBV5-1 to TRBJ1-1; D uncertain. Germline V gives CDR1 SGHRS, CDR2 YFSETQ. The CDR3 contains 13 residues. The V and J ends lost 0 bases and 5 bases respectively, with 8 bases between them. The CDR3 bases are TGCGCCAGCAGCTTGGAGGGAAGTACTGAAGCTTTCTTT. It translates to CASSLEGSTEAFF.

This clonotype was detected many times. The chain recombines TRBV2 with TRBJ2-7; 10 bases align to TRBD1. J lost 3 bases, V lost 8 bases, and 10 bases had no gene match. Germline V CDR1 and CDR2: SNHLY, FYNNEI. The CDR3 spans 15 residues. The DNA for the CDR3 is TGTGCCAGCGACCCCGGGACAGGGGCCATCTACGAGCAGTACTTC. This translates into CASDPGTGAIYEQYF.

This clonotype was seen ten or more times. This chain joins TRBV7-2 and TRBJ1-6, with unresolved D. The CDR3 is 13 amino acids. V lost 5 bases, J lost 7 bases, and 9 bases lay in between. Germline CDR1 reads SGHTA; CDR2 reads FQGNSA. The CDR3 DNA reads TGTGCCAGCAGCCCTGGGCGGAATTCACCCCTCCACTTT. Protein product: CASSPGRNSPLHF. The full variable domain, completed using reference TRBV7-2 and TRBJ1-6, is GAGVSQSPSNKVTEKGKDVELRCDPISGHTALYWYRQSLGQGLEFLIYFQGNSAPDKSGLPSDRFSAERTGGSVSTLTIQRTQQEDSAVYLCASSPGRNSPLHFGNGTRLTVT.

In its sample, this clonotype was seen a few times. The chain is built from TRBV20-1 and TRBJ2-1, with TRBD2 as a possible D gene (6 bases). V lost 0 bases to trimming and J lost 0 bases, with 15 bases between them. Germline V gene sequence: CDR1 DFQATT, CDR2 SNEGSKA (reference sequence). The CDR3 is made up of 17 amino acids. The CDR3 DNA reads TGCAGTGCTAGAGATCAGATGGAGGGCAGCTCCTACAATGAGCAGTTCTTC. This translates into CSARDQMEGSSYNEQFF.

The chain joins TRBV5-1 to TRBJ2-3, with D possibly TRBD2 on 5 matching bases. This CDR3 contains 14 residues. V was trimmed by 0 bases and J by 2 bases, leaving 7 bases between them. CDR1 SGHRS and CDR2 YFSETQ come from the germline V gene. The CDR3 is CASSLGGITDTQYF. The CDR3, as DNA: TGCGCCAGCAGCTTGGGAGGGATCACAGATACGCAGTATTTT.

Many counts were recorded for this clonotype. J is TRBJ1-2 and V is TRBV6-1, with 8 bases identical to TRBD1. Germline V gives CDR1 MNHNS, CDR2 SASEGT. The V segment lost 5 bases and the J segment 4 bases; nucleotides outside the gene matches: 15. There are 17 residues in the CDR3. The CDR3 is CASSRPGQASRGYGYTF. The CDR3 DNA follows: TGTGCCAGCAGTAGACCGGGACAGGCGTCTAGGGGCTATGGCTACACCTTC.

There are many counts of this clonotype. The CDR3 protein is CSARLVAGAVSYEQYF. The DNA of the CDR3 is TGCAGTGCTAGACTAGTAGCGGGAGCTGTGTCCTACGAGCAGTACTTC. The chain employs TRBV20-1 and TRBJ2-7; 9 bases are a match to TRBD2. J lost 1 base, V lost 2 bases, and 9 bases had no gene match. This CDR3 region has 16 residues. Looked up from germline, CDR1 is DFQATT and CDR2 is SNEGSKA (reference sequence).

This clonotype was seen ten or more times. The V gene is TRBV2, the J gene TRBJ2-1, with D possibly being TRBD2 (6 bases). The CDR3 totals 13 residues. V shed 6 bases and J shed 9 bases, with 15 bases lying between them. Germline V gene data show CDR1 as SNHLY and CDR2 as FYNNEI. The CDR3 sequence: CASRRTINGEQFF. The CDR3 nucleotides are TGTGCCAGCAGAAGGACTATCAACGGTGAGCAGTTCTTC.

This clonotype was counted at least ten times. The V gene is TRBV28, the J gene TRBJ2-5, with 8 bases aligning to TRBD1. The V segment lost 6 bases and the J segment 5 bases; nucleotides outside the gene matches: 8. Germline V gene lookup returns CDR1 MDHEN and CDR2 SYDVKM. There are 14 residues in the CDR3. CDR3 sequence (DNA): TGTGCCAGCAGCTGGACCAGGGGGCGGGAGACCCAGTACTTC. It translates to CASSWTRGRETQYF.

This clonotype appeared many times. This sequence joins TRBV11-2 and TRBJ2-3; 9 bases are shared with TRBD2. V shed 2 bases, J shed 2 bases, and the junction held 11 bases outside the gene matches. Germline V lookup: CDR1 SGHAT, CDR2 FQNNGV. There are 18 residues in the CDR3. CDR3 residues: CASSLSTPASGVTDTQYF. The CDR3 DNA is TGTGCCAGCAGCTTAAGCACCCCCGCTAGCGGGGTCACAGATACGCAGTATTTT.

The chain employs TRBV29-1 and TRBJ2-7, with unresolved D. The CDR3 runs to 15 residues. V lost 4 bases, J lost 0 bases, and 16 bases lay in between. Germline assignment: CDR1 SQVTM and CDR2 ANQGSEA. For the CDR3, the DNA is TGCAGCGTTGGGCAAATCCAAAAAAGCTCCTACGAGCAGTACTTC. This gives the protein CSVGQIQKSSYEQYF.

This clonotype has ten or more counts. The CDR3 DNA is TGTGCCAGCAATCGGGACAGCTACCAAGAGACCCAGTACTTC. As protein: CASNRDSYQETQYF. The chain uses TRBV2 and TRBJ2-5; 7 positions match TRBD1. The CDR3 totals 14 residues. CDR1 is SNHLY and CDR2 is FYNNEI in the germline V gene. V lost 7 bases, J lost 0 bases, and 5 bases stayed unmatched. The full variable domain, completed using reference TRBV2 and TRBJ2-5, is EPEVTQTPSHQVTQMGQEVILRCVPISNHLYFYWYRQILGQKVEFLVSFYNNEISEKSEIFDDQFSVERPDGSNFTLKIRSTKLEDSAMYFCASNRDSYQETQYFGPGTRLLVL.

There are a few counts of this clonotype. J is TRBJ2-1 and V is TRBV5-1; a weak D match, TRBD1 (6 bases). CDR3 length equals 14 residues. Trimming took 4 bases from V and 4 from J, leaving 12 bases between them. Germline CDR1 is SGHRS and CDR2 is YFSETQ. DNA of the CDR3: TGCGCCAGCAGCGGTGGGGGCCTATACAATGAGCAGTTCTTC. Encoded protein: CASSGGGLYNEQFF.